This record looks at one T cell receptor (beta chain) sequence and its context. This clone's antigen is unknown. Nothing much larger sits one base from this clone, and base qualities are not available. Genomic DNA was extracted from sorted cells with the Quick-DNA Microprep Kit. Amplification of TCRbeta DNA was done with the immunoSEQ hsTCRbeta kit, following the protocol from the manufacturer. An Illumina MiSeq instrument was used to sequence the TCRbeta libraries. Concerning the study's data processing: Following removal of out-of-frame sequences, some 2 million distinct TCRbeta sequences were retained, with an average of around 67,000 per individual. Two values were used to score each individual: the count of some 150 previously reported CMV-associated TCRbeta sequences and the total count of productive distinct TCRbeta sequences. A beta-binomial model was reimplemented in Python, and scikit-learn random forests with default parameters were trained on US cohort data. Classifier performance on the Belgian cohort was reported as the median AUC with percentile confidence intervals calculated over 10,000 bootstrap iterations. Not all clones reach the TCRdb copy of this immuneACCESS table, which keeps in-frame sequences only. Checked studies attribute under half of the gap to unresolved V genes and leave the rest unexplained. V, J and clone size are taken as reported in that table, and D and trimming were inferred from the DNA itself. The sample includes about 47,000 clones, with 74% observed a single time. 1.2% of the sample rests with the top ten.

The data were obtained in a study of memory CD4+ T cells and cytomegalovirus serostatus (dated by TCRdb to about 2019). General notes on the study: The cohort included about 33 healthy adults from Belgium, of whom 9 were CMV seropositive and 24 were CMV seronegative. The study sequenced CD4+ memory TCRbeta repertoires of a Belgian cohort with known cytomegalovirus serostatus to replicate a published TCR-based CMV serostatus classifier.

A FACSAria II was used to sort memory CD4+ T cells, defined as single viable CD3+CD4+CD8-CD45RO+ cells. CMV serostatus was assessed using a Roche Elecsys assay, by which serum IgG against CMV pp150, pp28, p38 and p52 was detected. Following thawing, total CD4+ T cells were enriched through positive selection using CD4 magnetic microbeads. The samples came from a different study that was designed specifically to examine the CD4+ T cell memory repertoire. Following standard operating procedures, peripheral blood mononuclear cells were isolated and cryopreserved, while serum was kept at -80 degrees C. The staining relied on CD3-PerCP (BW264/56), CD4-APC (RPA-T4), CD45RO-PE (UCHT1) and CD8-Pacific Orange (3B5) antibodies, and Sytox blue was used to exclude non-viable cells. General study outcomes and caveats: Results were interpreted as suggesting that the CMV-associated TCR signature is largely present in the CD4+ memory repertoire. On the Belgian cohort, the classifier built on the original framework reached a median bootstrapped AUC of about 0.95, with a 95% CI of 0.76-1.00. For CMV serostatus prediction, a median bootstrapped AUC of 0.95 was reached with the original framework, and a median bootstrapped AUC of approximately 0.9 was reached with a US-trained random forest. Of fewer than 200 previously reported CMV-associated TCRbeta sequences, 55 to 75 appeared in the CD4+ memory repertoires, each in one to five individuals. Only CD4+CD45RO+ memory cells were sequenced, in contrast to the original study, in which naive and memory CD4+ and CD8+ populations were covered.

The cysteine opens and the phenylalanine closes a CDR3 of 15 amino acids. Of all the DNA, just the CDR3 is kept, 45 bases in frame from base 1. CDR1 SGHTS and CDR2 YDEGEE are derived from the germline V gene. After removal of 4 bases from V and 6 bases from J, the junction retains 10 bases not matched to a gene. The TCR was taken from an adult in good health and CMV-seropositive. The chain couples TRBV5-8 to TRBJ2-1, with TRBD1 identical over 7 junction bases. Sequences were obtained from memory CD4+ T cells from blood. The nucleotide sequence reads TGTGCCAGCAGCCTCGGACAGGCTAGGGGCAATGAGCAGTTCTTC. It translates as CASSLGQARGNEQFF.